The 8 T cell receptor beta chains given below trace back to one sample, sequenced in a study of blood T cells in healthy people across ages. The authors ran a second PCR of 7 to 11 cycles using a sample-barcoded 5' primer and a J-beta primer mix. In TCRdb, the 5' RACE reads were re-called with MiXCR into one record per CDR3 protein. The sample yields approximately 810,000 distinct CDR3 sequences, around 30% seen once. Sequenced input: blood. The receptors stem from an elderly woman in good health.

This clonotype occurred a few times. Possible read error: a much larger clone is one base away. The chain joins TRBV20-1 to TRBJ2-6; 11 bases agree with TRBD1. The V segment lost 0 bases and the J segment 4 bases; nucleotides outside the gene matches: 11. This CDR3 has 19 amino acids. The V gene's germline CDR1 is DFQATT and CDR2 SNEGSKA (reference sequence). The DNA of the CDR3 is TGCAGTGCTAGAGACCCGTGGGACAGGGGGTATTCCGGGGCCAACGTCCTGACTTTC. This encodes CSARDPWDRGYSGANVLTF.

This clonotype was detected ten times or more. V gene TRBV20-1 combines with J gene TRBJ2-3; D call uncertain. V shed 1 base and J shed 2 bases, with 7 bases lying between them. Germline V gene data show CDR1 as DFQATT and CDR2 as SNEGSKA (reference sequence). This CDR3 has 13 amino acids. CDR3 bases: TGCAGTGCTAGAGGGCCCTTCACAGATACGCAGTATTTT. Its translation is CSARGPFTDTQYF.

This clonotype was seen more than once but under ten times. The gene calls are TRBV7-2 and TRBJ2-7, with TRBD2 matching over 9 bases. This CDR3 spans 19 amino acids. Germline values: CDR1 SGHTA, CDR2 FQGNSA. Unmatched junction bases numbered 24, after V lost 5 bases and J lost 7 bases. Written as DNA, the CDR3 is TGTGCCAGCAGCCCAGCGTTAGCGGGGGACCCTCATTCCCTACGAGAGCAGTACTTC. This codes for CASSPALAGDPHSLREQYF.

The CDR3 sequence: CASSLGSSGGAIDTQYF. For the CDR3, the DNA is TGTGCCAGCAGCTTAGGAAGTAGCGGGGGGGCCATAGATACGCAGTATTTT. This sequence joins TRBV7-8 and TRBJ2-3; the match to TRBD2 covers 11 bases. The V segment lost 1 base and the J segment 5 bases; nucleotides outside the gene matches: 8. Germline lookup yields CDR1 SGHVS and CDR2 FQNEAQ. The CDR3 runs 17 residues.

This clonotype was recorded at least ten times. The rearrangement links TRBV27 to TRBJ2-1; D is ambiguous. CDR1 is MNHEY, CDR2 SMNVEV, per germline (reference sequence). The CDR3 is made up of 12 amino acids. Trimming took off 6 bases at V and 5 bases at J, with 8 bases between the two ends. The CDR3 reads CASSLKDNEQFF. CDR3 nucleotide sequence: TGTGCCAGCAGCTTGAAAGACAATGAGCAGTTCTTC.

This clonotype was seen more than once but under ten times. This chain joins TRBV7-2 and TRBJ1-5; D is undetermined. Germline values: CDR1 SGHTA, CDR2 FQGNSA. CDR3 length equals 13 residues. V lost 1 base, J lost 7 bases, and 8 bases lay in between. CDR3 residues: CASSLERRQPQHF. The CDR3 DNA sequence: TGTGCCAGCAGCTTAGAGAGAAGGCAGCCCCAGCATTTT.

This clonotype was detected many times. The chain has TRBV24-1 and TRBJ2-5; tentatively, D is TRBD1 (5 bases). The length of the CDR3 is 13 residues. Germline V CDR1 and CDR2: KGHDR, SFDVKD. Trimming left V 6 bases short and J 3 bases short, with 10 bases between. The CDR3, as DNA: TGTGCCACCAGTACGCAGGGAAAAGAGACCCAGTACTTC. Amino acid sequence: CATSTQGKETQYF.

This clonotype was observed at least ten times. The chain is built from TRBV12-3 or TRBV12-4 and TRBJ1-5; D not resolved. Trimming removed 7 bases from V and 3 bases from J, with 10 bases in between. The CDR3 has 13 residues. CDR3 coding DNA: TGTGCCAGCACCTTGGCGGACAATCAGCCCCAGCATTTT. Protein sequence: CASTLADNQPQHF.